What follows describes a single TCR beta chain. The data were taken from a study of CD8 T cells in Susac syndrome. The wider study: Clinically active disease was present in roughly 6 of the sequenced Susac syndrome patients. About 8 of these patients were in remission.

With random hexamers, about 0.5 to 1 ug RNA was reverse transcribed. One entry per CDR3 protein, called by TCRdb with MiXCR from the immunoSEQ multiplex PCR reads. Of about 180,000 distinct CDR3 sequences detected, just under 95% appear once; the ten largest clones hold around 0.095%. The CDR3 contains 13 residues. The V and J ends lost 6 bases and 1 base, in that order; junction bases with no gene match: 1. The rearrangement uses TRBV12-3 or TRBV12-4 and TRBJ2-3; 7 positions match TRBD1. What was sequenced was CD4+ T cells from PBMCs. The sequence was collected from a human donor with Susac syndrome. The CDR3 region has the DNA TGTGCCAGCAGGGGGACAGGCACAGATACGCAGTATTTT. It codes for CASRGTGTDTQYF.